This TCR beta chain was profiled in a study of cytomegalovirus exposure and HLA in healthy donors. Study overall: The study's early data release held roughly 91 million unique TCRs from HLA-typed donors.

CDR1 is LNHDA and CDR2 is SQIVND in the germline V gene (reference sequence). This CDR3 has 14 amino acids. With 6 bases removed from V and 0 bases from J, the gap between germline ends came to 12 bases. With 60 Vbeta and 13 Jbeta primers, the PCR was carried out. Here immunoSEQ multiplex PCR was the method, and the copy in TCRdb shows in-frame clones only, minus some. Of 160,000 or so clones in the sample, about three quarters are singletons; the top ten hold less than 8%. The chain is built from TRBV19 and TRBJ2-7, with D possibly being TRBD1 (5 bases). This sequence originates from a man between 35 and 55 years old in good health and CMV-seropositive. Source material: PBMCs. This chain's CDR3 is CASSLQATSYEQYF. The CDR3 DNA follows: TGTGCCAGTAGCCTACAGGCAACCTCCTACGAGCAGTACTTC.